These 5 T cell receptor beta chains were all obtained from the same sample, sequenced in a study of T cell responses to AZD1222 COVID-19 vaccine. The data were produced by immunoSEQ multiplex PCR, yet TCRdb's version contains in-frame clones alone and is incomplete. The sample carries 98,000 or so clones, around 85% recorded once. Source: peripheral blood, taken 28 days after the second AZD1222 dose. Receptors originate from an adult who received the AZD1222 COVID-19 vaccine.

The chain links TRBV5-1 to TRBJ2-2, with D hard to call. V lost 2 bases, J lost 6 bases, and 14 bases lay in between. CDR1 is SGHRS and CDR2 is YFSETQ in the germline V gene. The CDR3 covers 15 residues. This chain's CDR3 is CASSFFMSNAGELFF. As DNA, the CDR3 is TGCGCCAGCAGCTTTTTCATGAGTAACGCCGGGGAGCTGTTTTTT.

The chain joins TRBV10-3 to TRBJ2-2; tentatively, D is TRBD1 or TRBD2 (6 bases each). The V gene lost 6 bases and the J gene lost 1 base, with 18 bases spanning the gap. The CDR3 contains 17 residues. CDR1 is ENHRY, CDR2 SYGVKD, per germline. CDR3 DNA sequence: TGTGCCATCAGGGACAGACCACTAGCAATGAACACCGGGGAGCTGTTTTTT. Translated, it gives CAIRDRPLAMNTGELFF.

This sequence joins TRBV29-1 and TRBJ1-1; no clear D gene. CDR1 SQVTM and CDR2 ANQGSEA come from the germline V gene. Deletions cut 5 bases from V and 1 base from J, with 17 bases between. The CDR3 is 15 residues long. The CDR3 loop is CSVRSRGTANTEAFF. The DNA of the CDR3 is TGCAGCGTTAGGTCTCGGGGAACAGCGAACACTGAAGCTTTCTTT. The whole variable domain, remainder taken from reference TRBV29-1 and TRBJ1-1, is SAVISQKPSRDICQRGTSLTIQCQVDSQVTMMFWYRQQPGQSLTLIATANQGSEATYESGFVIDKFPISRPNLTFSTLTVSNMSPEDSSIYLCSVRSRGTANTEAFFGQGTRLTVV.

The chain employs TRBV4-1 and TRBJ2-7; D remains ambiguous. Trimming removed 4 bases at V and 7 bases at J, with 2 bases between. CDR3 length equals 9 residues. The germline gives CDR1 MGHRA, CDR2 YSYEKL. The CDR3 nucleotides read TGCGCCAGCAGCCGAGAGCAGTACTTC. Translating gives CASSREQYF.

CDR3 DNA: TGTGCCAGCAGTTACTCGAATCCCCGGTTAAGTTCACCCCTCCACTTT. It translates to CASSYSNPRLSSPLHF. The rearrangement joins TRBV6-5 to TRBJ1-6; D is undetermined. The CDR3 extends over 16 amino acids. Trimming removed 0 bases at V and 9 bases at J, with 15 bases between. In germline, CDR1 is MNHEY, CDR2 SVGAGI.